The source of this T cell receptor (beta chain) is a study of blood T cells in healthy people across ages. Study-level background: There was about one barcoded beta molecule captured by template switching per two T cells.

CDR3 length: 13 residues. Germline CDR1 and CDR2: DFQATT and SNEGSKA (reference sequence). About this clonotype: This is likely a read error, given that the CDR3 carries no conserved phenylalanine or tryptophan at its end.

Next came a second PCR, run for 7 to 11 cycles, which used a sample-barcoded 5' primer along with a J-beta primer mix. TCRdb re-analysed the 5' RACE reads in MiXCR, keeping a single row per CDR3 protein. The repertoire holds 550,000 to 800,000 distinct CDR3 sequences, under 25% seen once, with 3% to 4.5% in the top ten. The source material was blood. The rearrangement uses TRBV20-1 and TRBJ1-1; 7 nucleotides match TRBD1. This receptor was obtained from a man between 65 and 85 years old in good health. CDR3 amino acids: CRPQGGLNTEAFS. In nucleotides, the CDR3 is TGCAGACCCCAGGGGGGATTGAACACTGAAGCTTTCTCT.